This T cell receptor beta chain was identified in a study of beta chain features in type 1 diabetes. With V trimmed by 0 bases and J by 2 bases, 3 bases remained unmatched. Germline V gene lookup returns CDR1 SGHRS and CDR2 YFSETQ. There are 16 residues in the CDR3. Expressed TCRB transcripts were sequenced because the isolated RNA had all been reverse transcribed beforehand. The assay was immunoSEQ multiplex PCR, and TCRdb's table has in-frame clones only and misses some. This table holds 150,000 to 160,000 clones, approximately 12% found once. This TCR derives from a man younger than 35 in good health. V and J are TRBV5-1 and TRBJ2-3; TRBD2 matches 10 bases. Sequencing used central memory CD4+ T cells from blood. The CDR3 region is CASSLESGRDTDTQYF. CDR3 nucleotides: TGCGCCAGCAGCTTGGAAAGCGGGAGGGACACAGATACGCAGTATTTT.